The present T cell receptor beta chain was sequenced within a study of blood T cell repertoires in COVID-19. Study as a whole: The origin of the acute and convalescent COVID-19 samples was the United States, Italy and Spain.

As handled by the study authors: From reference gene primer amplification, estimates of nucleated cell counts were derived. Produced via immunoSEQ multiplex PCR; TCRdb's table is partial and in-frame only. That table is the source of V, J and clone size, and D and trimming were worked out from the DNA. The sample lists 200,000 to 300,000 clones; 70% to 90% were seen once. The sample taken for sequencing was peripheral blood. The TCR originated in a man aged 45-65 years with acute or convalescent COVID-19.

CDR3 nucleotides: TGTGCCAGCAGCTTAGCCCTGGATTCCGGGACAGGGGTGATCGAGCAGTACTTC. Amino acid sequence: CASSLALDSGTGVIEQYF. The chain links TRBV7-9 to TRBJ2-7; TRBD1 aligns across 10 bases. This CDR3 is built from 18 residues. Germline CDR1 and CDR2: SEHNR and FQNEAQ (reference sequence). J was trimmed by 6 bases and V by 0 bases; bases with no gene match: 14.